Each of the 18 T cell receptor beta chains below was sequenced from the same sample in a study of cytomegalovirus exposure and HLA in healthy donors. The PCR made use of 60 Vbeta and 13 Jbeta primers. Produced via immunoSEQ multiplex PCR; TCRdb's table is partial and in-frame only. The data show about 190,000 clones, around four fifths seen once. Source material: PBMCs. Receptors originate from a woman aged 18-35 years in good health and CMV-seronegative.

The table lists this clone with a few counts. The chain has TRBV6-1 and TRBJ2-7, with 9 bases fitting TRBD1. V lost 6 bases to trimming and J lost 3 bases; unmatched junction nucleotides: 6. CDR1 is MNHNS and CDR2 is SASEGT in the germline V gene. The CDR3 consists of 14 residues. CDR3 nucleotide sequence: TGTGCCAGCAGAGTATCGGGACAGGGCTACGAGCAGTACTTC. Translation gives CASRVSGQGYEQYF.

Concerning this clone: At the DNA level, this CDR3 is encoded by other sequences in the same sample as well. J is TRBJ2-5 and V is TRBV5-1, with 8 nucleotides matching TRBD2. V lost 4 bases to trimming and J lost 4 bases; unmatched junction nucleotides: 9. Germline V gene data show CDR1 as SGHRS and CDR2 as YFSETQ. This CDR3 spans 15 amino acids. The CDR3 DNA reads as TGCGCCAGCAGCCTGAACGGGGGGGCGGGAGAGACCCAGTACTTC. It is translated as CASSLNGGAGETQYF. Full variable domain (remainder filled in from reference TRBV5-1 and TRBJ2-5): KAGVTQTPRYLIKTRGQQVTLSCSPISGHRSVSWYQQTPGQGLQFLFEYFSETQRNKGNFPGRFSGRQFSNSRSEMNVSTLELGDSALYLCASSLNGGAGETQYFGPGTRLLVL.

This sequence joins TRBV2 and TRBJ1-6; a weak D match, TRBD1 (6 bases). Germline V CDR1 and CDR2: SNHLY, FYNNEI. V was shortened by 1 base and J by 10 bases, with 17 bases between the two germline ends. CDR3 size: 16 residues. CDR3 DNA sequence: TGTGCCAGCAGTGAAGAGGGGACATGGATATCGTCACCCCTCCACTTT. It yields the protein CASSEEGTWISSPLHF.

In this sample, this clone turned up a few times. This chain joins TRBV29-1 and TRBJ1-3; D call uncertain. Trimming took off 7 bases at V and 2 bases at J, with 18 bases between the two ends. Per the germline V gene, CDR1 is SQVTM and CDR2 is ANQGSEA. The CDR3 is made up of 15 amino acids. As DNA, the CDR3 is TGCAGCGCCCAAACCCCCGCGGGCCCTGGAAACACCATATATTTT. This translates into CSAQTPAGPGNTIYF.

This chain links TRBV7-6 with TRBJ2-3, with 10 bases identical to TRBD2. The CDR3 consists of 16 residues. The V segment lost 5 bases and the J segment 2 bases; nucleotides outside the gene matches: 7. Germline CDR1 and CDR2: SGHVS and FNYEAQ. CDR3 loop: CASSPSAGGDTDTQYF. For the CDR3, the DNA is TGTGCCAGCAGCCCCTCAGCGGGGGGGGACACAGATACGCAGTATTTT.

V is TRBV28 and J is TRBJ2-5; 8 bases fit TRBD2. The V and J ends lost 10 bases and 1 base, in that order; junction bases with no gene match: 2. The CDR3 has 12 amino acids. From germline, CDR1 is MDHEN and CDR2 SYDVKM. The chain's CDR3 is CATGRAQETQYF. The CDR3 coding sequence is TGTGCCACCGGGAGGGCCCAAGAGACCCAGTACTTC.

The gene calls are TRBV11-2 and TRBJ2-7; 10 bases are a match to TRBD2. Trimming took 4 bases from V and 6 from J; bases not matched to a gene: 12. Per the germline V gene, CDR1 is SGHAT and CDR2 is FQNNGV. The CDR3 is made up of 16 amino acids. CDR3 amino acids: CASSSLGLAGDVEQYF. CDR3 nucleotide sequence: TGTGCCAGCAGCTCACTCGGCCTAGCGGGAGACGTCGAGCAGTACTTC.

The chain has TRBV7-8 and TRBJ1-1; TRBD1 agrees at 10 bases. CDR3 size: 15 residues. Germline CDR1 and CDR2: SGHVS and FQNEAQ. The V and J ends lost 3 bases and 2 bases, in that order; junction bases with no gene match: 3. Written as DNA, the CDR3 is TGTGCCAGCAGCTTGAGGACAGGGGGTAACACTGAAGCTTTCTTT. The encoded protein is CASSLRTGGNTEAFF.

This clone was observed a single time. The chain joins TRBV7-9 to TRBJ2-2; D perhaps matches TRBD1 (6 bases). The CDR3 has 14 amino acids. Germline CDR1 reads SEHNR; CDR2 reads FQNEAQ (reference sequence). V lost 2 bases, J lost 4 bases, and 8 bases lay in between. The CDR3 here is CASSLRTATGELFF. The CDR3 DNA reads TGTGCCAGCAGCTTAAGGACAGCCACCGGGGAGCTGTTTTTT.

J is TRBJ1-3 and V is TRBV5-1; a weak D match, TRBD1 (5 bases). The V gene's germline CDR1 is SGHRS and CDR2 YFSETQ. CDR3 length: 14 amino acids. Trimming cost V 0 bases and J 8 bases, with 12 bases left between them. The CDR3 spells CASSLGQGWDTIYF. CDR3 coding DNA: TGCGCCAGCAGCTTGGGGCAGGGCTGGGACACCATATATTTT.

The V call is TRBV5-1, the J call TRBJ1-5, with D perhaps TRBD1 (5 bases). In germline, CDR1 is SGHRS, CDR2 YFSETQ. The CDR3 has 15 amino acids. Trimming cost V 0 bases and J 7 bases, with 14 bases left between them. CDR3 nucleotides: TGCGCCAGCAGCTTGGTACCAGGAGGGGAGCAGCCCCAGCATTTT. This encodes CASSLVPGGEQPQHF.

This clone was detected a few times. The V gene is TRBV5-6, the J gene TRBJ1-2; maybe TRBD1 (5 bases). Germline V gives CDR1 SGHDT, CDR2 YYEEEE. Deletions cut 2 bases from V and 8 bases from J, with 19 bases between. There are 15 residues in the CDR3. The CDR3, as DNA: TGTGCCAGCAGCTTCAAGACAGCCTATTTACGGGGCTACACCTTC. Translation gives CASSFKTAYLRGYTF. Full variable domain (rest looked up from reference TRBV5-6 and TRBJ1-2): DAGVTQSPTHLIKTRGQQVTLRCSPKSGHDTVSWYQQALGQGPQFIFQYYEEEERQRGNFPDRFSGHQFPNYSSELNVNALLLGDSALYLCASSFKTAYLRGYTFGSGTRLTVV.

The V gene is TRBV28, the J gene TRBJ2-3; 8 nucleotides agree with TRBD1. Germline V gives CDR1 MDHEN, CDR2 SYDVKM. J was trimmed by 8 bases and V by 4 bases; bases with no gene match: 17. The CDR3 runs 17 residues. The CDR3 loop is CASSSPQGVVGPGTQYF. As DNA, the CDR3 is TGTGCCAGCAGTTCCCCACAGGGGGTGGTCGGTCCGGGTACGCAGTATTTT.

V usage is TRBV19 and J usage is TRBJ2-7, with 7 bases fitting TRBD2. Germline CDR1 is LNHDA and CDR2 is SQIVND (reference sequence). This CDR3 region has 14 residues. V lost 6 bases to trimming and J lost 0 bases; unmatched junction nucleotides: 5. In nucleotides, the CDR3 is TGTGCCAGTAGGCGGGAGTCGGGCTCCTACGAGCAGTACTTC. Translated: CASRRESGSYEQYF.

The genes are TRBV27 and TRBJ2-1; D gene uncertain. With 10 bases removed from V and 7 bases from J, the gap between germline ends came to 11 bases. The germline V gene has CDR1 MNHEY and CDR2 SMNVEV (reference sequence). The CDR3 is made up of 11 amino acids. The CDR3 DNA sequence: TGTGCCACCCGAACGGGTAATGAGCAGTTCTTC. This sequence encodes CATRTGNEQFF.

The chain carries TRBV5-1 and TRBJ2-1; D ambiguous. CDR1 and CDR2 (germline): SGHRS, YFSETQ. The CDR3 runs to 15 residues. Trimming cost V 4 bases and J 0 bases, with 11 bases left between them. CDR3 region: CASSARIDSYNEQFF. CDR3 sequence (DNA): TGCGCCAGCAGCGCTAGGATAGACTCCTACAATGAGCAGTTCTTC.

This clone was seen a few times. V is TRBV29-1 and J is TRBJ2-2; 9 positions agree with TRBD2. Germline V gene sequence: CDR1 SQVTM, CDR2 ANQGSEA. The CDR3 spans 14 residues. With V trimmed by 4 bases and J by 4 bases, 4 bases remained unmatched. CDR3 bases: TGCAGCGTTGGGGGTAGCGGGAGCACCGGGGAGCTGTTTTTT. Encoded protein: CSVGGSGSTGELFF.

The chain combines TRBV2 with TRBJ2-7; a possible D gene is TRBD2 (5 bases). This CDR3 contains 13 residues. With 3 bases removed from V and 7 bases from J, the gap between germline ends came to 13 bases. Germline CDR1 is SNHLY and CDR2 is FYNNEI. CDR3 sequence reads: CASSDGVFREQYF. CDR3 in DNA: TGTGCCAGCAGTGACGGGGTTTTTCGGGAGCAGTACTTC.